At least ten counts were recorded for the clone carrying this TCR beta chain. After removal of 3 bases from V and 9 bases from J, the junction contained 0 bases not matched to a gene. The CDR3 is 13 amino acids. CDR1 is SGHRS and CDR2 is YFSETQ in the germline V gene. TCRdb re-analysed the 5' RACE reads in MiXCR, keeping a single row per CDR3 protein. Of 35,000 to 40,000 distinct CDR3 sequences in the sample, roughly 5.6% were seen once. These data come from a study of early T cells in non-severe SARS-CoV-2 infection. Material for sequencing was whole blood. The TCR originated in an adult who was a healthcare worker with PCR-confirmed SARS-CoV-2 infection or an uninfected control (not recorded which). The chain combines TRBV5-1 with TRBJ2-1; 13 bases are shared with TRBD2. In DNA form, the CDR3 reads TGCGCCAGCAGCTGGACTAGCGGGGGTGAGCAGTTCTTC. Amino acid sequence: CASSWTSGGEQFF.